These 20 T cell receptor beta chains were all obtained from the same sample, sequenced in a study of T cells in localized non-small cell lung cancer. Generated by immunoSEQ multiplex PCR, the TCRdb table keeps only in-frame clones and is missing some. The data show 61,000 or so clones, with roughly 88% seen just once and less than 6% held by the top ten. The sample consisted of peripheral blood, taken before any cancer treatment. The receptors originated from a woman aged 40-75 years with stage I lung adenocarcinoma.

The sample holds one count of this clone. The V gene is TRBV6-5, the J gene TRBJ2-6; D possibly corresponds to TRBD2 (5 bases). Germline lookup yields CDR1 MNHEY and CDR2 SVGAGI. The CDR3 has 13 residues. V was cut by 6 bases and J by 5 bases, with 8 bases left in between. CDR3 region: CASSPDWANVLTF. The CDR3 DNA reads as TGTGCCAGCAGCCCGGACTGGGCCAACGTCCTGACTTTC.

The chain links TRBV27 to TRBJ2-7, with D uncertain. The CDR3 contains 15 residues. Germline-derived CDR1 and CDR2 are MNHEY and SMNVEV (reference sequence). The ends were cut back, 3 bases at V and 0 bases at J, with 12 bases in the middle. This CDR3 is CASSFSAFLSYEQYF. The CDR3 DNA reads TGTGCCAGCAGTTTTTCAGCCTTCCTCTCCTACGAGCAGTACTTC.

The chain recombines TRBV4-3 with TRBJ2-2; 10 nucleotides agree with TRBD1. The CDR3 runs 16 residues. V gave up 2 bases and J gave up 6 bases; unmatched junction bases: 6. Per the germline V gene, CDR1 is LGHNA and CDR2 is YSLEER. Written as DNA, the CDR3 is TGCGCCAGCAGCCAAAGAACCGGGACAGGGGCCGGGGAGCTGTTTTTT. Its protein product is CASSQRTGTGAGELFF.

For the CDR3, the DNA is TGCAGCGTTGTAGTCCTGGGACTAGCGGGGCTGAGCTCCTACAATGAGCAGTTCTTC. Translating it yields CSVVVLGLAGLSSYNEQFF. The chain has TRBV29-1 and TRBJ2-1, with TRBD2 identical over 13 bases. CDR3 length equals 19 residues. The ends lost 4 bases at V and 0 bases at J; junction bases unmatched: 12. Per germline, CDR1 SQVTM and CDR2 ANQGSEA.

This clone was observed once. The chain links TRBV9 to TRBJ1-1; 8 positions agree with TRBD1. The V and J ends lost 3 bases and 5 bases, in that order; junction bases with no gene match: 6. CDR3 length equals 14 residues. The germline V gene encodes CDR1 SGDLS and CDR2 YYNGEE. The CDR3 coding sequence is TGTGCCAGCAGCGGCAGGGGGCTTGGGACTGAAGCTTTCTTT. Translation: CASSGRGLGTEAFF.

V usage is TRBV6-5 and J usage is TRBJ1-2; TRBD1 matches at 8 bases. This CDR3 comprises 12 residues. From germline, CDR1 is MNHEY and CDR2 SVGAGI. After removal of 6 bases from V and 8 bases from J, the junction contained 5 bases not matched to a gene. This CDR3 is CASSRGQVGYTF. DNA of the CDR3: TGTGCCAGCAGCCGGGGACAGGTGGGCTACACCTTC.

V usage is TRBV5-1 and J usage is TRBJ2-2; D is uncertain. The V and J ends lost 1 base and 0 bases respectively, with 10 bases between them. CDR3 length equals 16 residues. CDR1 and CDR2 from the germline V gene are SGHRS and YFSETQ. The CDR3 loop reads CASSLTGTANTGELFF. CDR3 sequence (DNA): TGCGCCAGCAGCTTGACGGGCACCGCGAACACCGGGGAGCTGTTTTTT.

On this clone itself: This sample also contains other DNA sequences that code for the same CDR3. The J gene is TRBJ1-5, the V gene TRBV15; the D is unclear. Between the trimmed V and J ends, which lost 0 bases and 4 bases, there was a span of 1 base. The germline V gene encodes CDR1 LNHNV and CDR2 YYDKDF (reference sequence). The CDR3 length is 12 residues. As DNA, the CDR3 is TGTGCCACCAGCAGAGAAAATCAGCCCCAGCATTTT. Amino acid sequence: CATSRENQPQHF. Supplemented by reference TRBV15 and TRBJ1-5, the full variable domain reads DAMVIQNPRYQVTQFGKPVTLSCSQTLNHNVMYWYQQKSSQAPKLLFHYYDKDFNNEADTPDNFQSRRPNTSFCFLDIRSPGLGDTAMYLCATSRENQPQHFGDGTRLSIL.

V is TRBV6-1 and J is TRBJ2-7; D is perhaps TRBD1 or TRBD2 (5 bases each). The V end lost 7 bases, the J end lost 0 bases, and 16 bases lay between the germline ends. Germline CDR1 reads MNHNS; CDR2 reads SASEGT. The CDR3 is 15 amino acids. Here the CDR3 DNA reads TGTGCCAGCAAAGGCCGGGACGGCTTCTCCTACGAGCAGTACTTC. This translates into CASKGRDGFSYEQYF.

CDR3 loop: CASSLKDGAGYGYTF. The CDR3 DNA reads TGTGCCAGCTCACTAAAGGACGGTGCGGGCTATGGCTACACCTTC. This chain joins TRBV18 and TRBJ1-2; D unclear. The germline V and J ends were trimmed by 4 bases and 4 bases, with 16 bases remaining between them. CDR3 length equals 15 residues. Germline loops: CDR1 KGHSH, CDR2 LQKENI.

This chain links TRBV7-2 with TRBJ1-1; 8 bases are a match to TRBD1. V gave up 7 bases and J gave up 9 bases; unmatched junction bases: 10. Germline V CDR1 and CDR2: SGHTA, FQGNSA. This CDR3 has 13 amino acids. CDR3 sequence reads: CASTDLDRGKAFF. The DNA of the CDR3 is TGTGCCAGCACCGACTTAGACAGGGGTAAAGCTTTCTTT.

This clone showed up just once. The chain joins TRBV5-4 to TRBJ2-7; 7 bases map to TRBD1. The CDR3 extends over 14 amino acids. V gave up 0 bases and J gave up 2 bases; unmatched junction bases: 2. CDR1 and CDR2 (germline): SGHNT, YYREEE (reference sequence). CDR3 coding DNA: TGTGCCAGCAGCTTGGATGGACAGGCCTACGAGCAGTACTTC. Protein product: CASSLDGQAYEQYF.

The rearrangement joins TRBV19 to TRBJ1-2; TRBD1 is a possible D gene (6 bases). From germline, CDR1 is LNHDA and CDR2 SQIVND (reference sequence). The CDR3 covers 14 residues. V was trimmed by 5 bases and J by 0 bases, leaving 10 bases between them. CDR3 bases: TGTGCCAGTAGTGGGGGACAAACTAACTATGGCTACACCTTC. Protein sequence: CASSGGQTNYGYTF. The variable domain in full, with the rest retrieved from reference TRBV19 and TRBJ1-2, is DGGITQSPKYLFRKEGQNVTLSCEQNLNHDAMYWYRQDPGQGLRLIYYSQIVNDFQKGDIAEGYSVSREKKESFPLTVTSAQKNPTAFYLCASSGGQTNYGYTFGSGTRLTVV.

This sequence joins TRBV6-5 and TRBJ1-2; 7 bases align to TRBD1. CDR1 is MNHEY and CDR2 is SVGAGI in the germline V gene. V lost 7 bases to trimming and J lost 4 bases; unmatched junction nucleotides: 12. The CDR3 length is 15 residues. CDR3 sequence (DNA): TGTGCCAGCACCCTCTCCCCGGGACAGCTCTATGGCTACACCTTC. Its protein is CASTLSPGQLYGYTF.

This clone was found a few times. The rearrangement links TRBV9 to TRBJ2-3; tentative D call: TRBD1 (5 bases). This CDR3 comprises 15 residues. Trimming left V 0 bases short and J 1 base short, with 9 bases between. Germline V lookup: CDR1 SGDLS, CDR2 YYNGEE. The CDR3 region has the DNA TGTGCCAGCAGCGTAGGAACAGGTCGCACAGATACGCAGTATTTT. Amino acid sequence: CASSVGTGRTDTQYF.

As regards this clone: One end of the junction varies from germline; a read error may be responsible. The V and J genes are TRBV5-6 and TRBJ2-7, with 10 nucleotides matching TRBD1. The CDR3 sequence is 15 residues long. The germline V gene encodes CDR1 SGHDT and CDR2 YYEEEE. This chain's CDR3 is CASTLGGTGVYEQYF. CDR3 DNA sequence: TGTGCCAGCACCTTGGGCGGGACAGGGGTGTACGAGCAGTACTTC.

This chain connects TRBV19 to TRBJ1-6; the D gene is possibly TRBD1 (6 bases). CDR3 length equals 13 residues. V lost 8 bases to trimming and J lost 10 bases, with 15 bases between them. Germline V gene lookup returns CDR1 LNHDA and CDR2 SQIVND (reference sequence). The CDR3 DNA sequence: TGTGCCAGTGGACCAGGGGTAATCTCACCCCTCCACTTT. Protein: CASGPGVISPLHF.

This clone occurred a few times. The chain combines TRBV18 with TRBJ1-1; tentatively, D is TRBD1 (6 bases). The V gene's germline CDR1 is KGHSH and CDR2 LQKENI. The germline V and J ends were trimmed by 8 bases and 3 bases, with 13 bases remaining between them. The CDR3 runs to 13 residues. Here the CDR3 reads CASAGGPDTEAFF. CDR3 in DNA: TGTGCCAGCGCCGGGGGGCCGGACACTGAAGCTTTCTTT.

The chain links TRBV14 to TRBJ2-5; TRBD1 matches 8 bases. Trimming removed 1 base from V and 6 bases from J; junction bases left unmatched: 4. CDR3 length equals 14 residues. Germline CDR1 is SGHDN and CDR2 is FVKESK. CDR3 loop: CASSQAGQGQTQYF. As DNA, the CDR3 is TGTGCCAGCAGCCAAGCTGGACAGGGACAGACCCAGTACTTC.

The chain is built from TRBV30 and TRBJ2-7; 7 nucleotides align to TRBD1. The CDR3 totals 12 residues. Germline assignment: CDR1 GTSNPN and CDR2 SVGIG (reference sequence). V gave up 2 bases and J gave up 12 bases; unmatched junction bases: 10. CDR3 protein: CAWSLQTGDWYF. In nucleotides, the CDR3 is TGTGCCTGGAGTCTACAAACAGGGGATTGGTACTTC.